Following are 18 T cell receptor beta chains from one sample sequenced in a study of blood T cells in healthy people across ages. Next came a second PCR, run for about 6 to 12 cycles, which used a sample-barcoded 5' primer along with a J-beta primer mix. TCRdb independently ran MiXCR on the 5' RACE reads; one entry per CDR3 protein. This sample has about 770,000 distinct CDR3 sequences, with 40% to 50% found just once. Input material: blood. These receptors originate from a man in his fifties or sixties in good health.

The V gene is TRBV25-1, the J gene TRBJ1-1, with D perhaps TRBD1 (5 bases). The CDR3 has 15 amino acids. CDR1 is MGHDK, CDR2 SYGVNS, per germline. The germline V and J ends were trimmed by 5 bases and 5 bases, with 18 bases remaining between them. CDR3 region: CASSFRGEVRTEAFF. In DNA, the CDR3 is TGTGCCAGCAGTTTCCGAGGGGAGGTCCGGACTGAAGCTTTCTTT.

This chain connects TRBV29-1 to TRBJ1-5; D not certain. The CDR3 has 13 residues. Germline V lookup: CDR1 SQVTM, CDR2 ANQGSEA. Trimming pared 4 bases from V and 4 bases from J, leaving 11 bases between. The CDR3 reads CSVADHPNQPQHF. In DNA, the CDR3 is TGCAGCGTTGCAGACCACCCAAATCAGCCCCAGCATTTT.

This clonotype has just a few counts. The CDR3 spells CASSEQGGYEQYF. CDR3 nucleotide sequence: TGTGCCAGCAGCGAACAGGGGGGATACGAGCAGTACTTC. This chain uses TRBV7-2 with TRBJ2-7, with TRBD1 identical over 8 bases. The germline gives CDR1 SGHTA, CDR2 FQGNSA. This CDR3 has 13 residues. V was pared by 5 bases and J by 4 bases, with 4 bases of the junction left unmatched.

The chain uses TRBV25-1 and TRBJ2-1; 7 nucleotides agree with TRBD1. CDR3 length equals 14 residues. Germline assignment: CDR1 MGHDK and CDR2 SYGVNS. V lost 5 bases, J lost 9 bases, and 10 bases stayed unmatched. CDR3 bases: TGTGCCAGCAGTCCCGGCAGGGGGTGGGGTGAGCAGTTCTTC. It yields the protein CASSPGRGWGEQFF. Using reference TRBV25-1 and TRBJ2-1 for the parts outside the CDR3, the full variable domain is EADIYQTPRYLVIGTGKKITLECSQTMGHDKMYWYQQDPGMELHLIHYSYGVNSTEKGDLSSESTVSRIRTEHFPLTLESARPSHTSQYLCASSPGRGWGEQFFGPGTRLTVL.

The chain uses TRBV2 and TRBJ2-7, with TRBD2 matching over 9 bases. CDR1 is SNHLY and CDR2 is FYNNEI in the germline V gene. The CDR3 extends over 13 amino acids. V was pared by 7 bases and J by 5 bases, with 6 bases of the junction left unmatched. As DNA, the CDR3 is TGTGCCAGCACTTCTAGCGGGGCTGACGAGCAGTACTTC. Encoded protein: CASTSSGADEQYF. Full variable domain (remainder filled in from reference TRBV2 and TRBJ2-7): EPEVTQTPSHQVTQMGQEVILRCVPISNHLYFYWYRQILGQKVEFLVSFYNNEISEKSEIFDDQFSVERPDGSNFTLKIRSTKLEDSAMYFCASTSSGADEQYFGPGTRLTVT.

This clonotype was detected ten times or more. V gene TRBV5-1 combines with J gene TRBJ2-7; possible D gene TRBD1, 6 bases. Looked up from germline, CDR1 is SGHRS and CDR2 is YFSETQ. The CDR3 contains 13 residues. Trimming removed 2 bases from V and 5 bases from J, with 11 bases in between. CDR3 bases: TGCGCCAGCAGCTTCGGACAGTGGAACGAGCAGTACTTC. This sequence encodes CASSFGQWNEQYF. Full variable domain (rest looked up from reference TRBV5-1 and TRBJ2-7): KAGVTQTPRYLIKTRGQQVTLSCSPISGHRSVSWYQQTPGQGLQFLFEYFSETQRNKGNFPGRFSGRQFSNSRSEMNVSTLELGDSALYLCASSFGQWNEQYFGPGTRLTVT.

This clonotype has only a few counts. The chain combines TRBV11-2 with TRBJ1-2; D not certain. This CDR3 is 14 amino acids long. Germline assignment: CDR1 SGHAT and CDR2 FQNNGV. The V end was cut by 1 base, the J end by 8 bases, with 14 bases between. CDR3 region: CASSLVDGSGGYTF. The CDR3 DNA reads TGTGCCAGCAGCTTAGTTGATGGTTCGGGGGGCTACACCTTC.

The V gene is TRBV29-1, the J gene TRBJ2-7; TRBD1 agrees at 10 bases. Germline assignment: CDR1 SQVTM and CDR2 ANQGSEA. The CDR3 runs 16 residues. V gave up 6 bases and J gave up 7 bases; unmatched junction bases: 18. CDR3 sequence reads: CSVVRGTGVTYNEQYF. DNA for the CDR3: TGCAGCGTCGTCCGCGGGACAGGGGTTACTTACAATGAGCAGTACTTC.

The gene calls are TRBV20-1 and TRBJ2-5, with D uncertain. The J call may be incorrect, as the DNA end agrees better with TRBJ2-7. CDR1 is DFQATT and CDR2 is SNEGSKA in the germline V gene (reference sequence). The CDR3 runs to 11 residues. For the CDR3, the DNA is TGCAGTGCTAGAAGCGACATCGAGCAGTACTTC. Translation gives CSARSDIEQYF.

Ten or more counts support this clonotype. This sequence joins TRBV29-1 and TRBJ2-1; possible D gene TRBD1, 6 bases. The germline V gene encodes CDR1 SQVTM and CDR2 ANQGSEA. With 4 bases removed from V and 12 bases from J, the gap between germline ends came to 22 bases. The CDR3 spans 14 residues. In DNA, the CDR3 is TGCAGCGTTGTACAGCAGGGGCGGAGAAGGGGGCAGTTCTTC. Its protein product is CSVVQQGRRRGQFF.

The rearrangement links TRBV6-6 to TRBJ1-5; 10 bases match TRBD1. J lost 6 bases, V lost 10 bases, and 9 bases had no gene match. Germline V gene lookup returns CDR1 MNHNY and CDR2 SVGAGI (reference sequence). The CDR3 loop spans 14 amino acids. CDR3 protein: CAISTGGKGQPQHF. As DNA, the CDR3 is TGTGCCATCTCGACAGGGGGCAAGGGTCAGCCCCAGCATTTT.

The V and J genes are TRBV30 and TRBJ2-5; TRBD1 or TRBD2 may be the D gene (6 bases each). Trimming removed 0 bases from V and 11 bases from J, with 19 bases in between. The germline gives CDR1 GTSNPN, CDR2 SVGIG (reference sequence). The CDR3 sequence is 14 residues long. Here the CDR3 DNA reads TGTGCCTGGAGTGTTACGGCAGGAGGGGGTCAGCAGTACTTC. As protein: CAWSVTAGGGQQYF.

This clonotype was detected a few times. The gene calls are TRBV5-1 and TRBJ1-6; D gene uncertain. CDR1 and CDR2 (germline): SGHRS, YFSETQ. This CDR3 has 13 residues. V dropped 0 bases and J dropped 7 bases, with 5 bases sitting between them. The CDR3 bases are TGCGCCAGCAGCTTGGATGTCAATTCACCCCTCCACTTT. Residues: CASSLDVNSPLHF.

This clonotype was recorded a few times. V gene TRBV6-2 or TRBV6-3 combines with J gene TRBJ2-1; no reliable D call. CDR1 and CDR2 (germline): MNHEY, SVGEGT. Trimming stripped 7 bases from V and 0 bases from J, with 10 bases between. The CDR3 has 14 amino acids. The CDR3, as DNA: TGTGCCAGCACTCTAGGGATCTCCTACAATGAGCAGTTCTTC. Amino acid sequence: CASTLGISYNEQFF.

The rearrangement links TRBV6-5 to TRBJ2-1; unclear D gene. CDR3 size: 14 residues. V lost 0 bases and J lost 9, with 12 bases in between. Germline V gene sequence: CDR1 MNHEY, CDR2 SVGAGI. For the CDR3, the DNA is TGTGCCAGCAGTTACTCGACGCTCACACCTGAGCAGTTCTTC. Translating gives CASSYSTLTPEQFF.

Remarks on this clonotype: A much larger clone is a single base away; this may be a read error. CDR3 coding DNA: TGTGCCAGCAGCTTAGGATTGGGTTCCCACGAGCAGTACTTC. Protein product: CASSLGLGSHEQYF. The chain has TRBV7-2 and TRBJ2-5; D remains unclear. The closer fit of TRBJ2-7 to the DNA end suggests the J call may be wrong. The CDR3 consists of 14 residues. Germline V gives CDR1 SGHTA, CDR2 FQGNSA.

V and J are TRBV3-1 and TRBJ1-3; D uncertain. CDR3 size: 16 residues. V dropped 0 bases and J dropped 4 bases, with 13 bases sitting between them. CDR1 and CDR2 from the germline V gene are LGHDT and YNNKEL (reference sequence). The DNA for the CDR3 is TGTGCCAGCAGCCAAGATCGTCCCGTTTTCGGAAACACCATATATTTT. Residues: CASSQDRPVFGNTIYF.

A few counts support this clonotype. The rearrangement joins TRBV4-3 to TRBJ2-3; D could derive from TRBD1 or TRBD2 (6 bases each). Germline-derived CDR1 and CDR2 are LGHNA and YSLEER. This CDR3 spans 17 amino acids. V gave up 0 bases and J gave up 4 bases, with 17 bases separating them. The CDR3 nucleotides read TGCGCCAGCAGCCAAGATCTTTTATACGGGGGCGCAGATACGCAGTATTTT. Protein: CASSQDLLYGGADTQYF.